This section outlines one TCR beta chain sequence together with its context. The study ran the assay at deep level. Profiling relied on immunoSEQ multiplex PCR, and the TCRdb table lists in-frame clones only, not all of them. The sample lists about 2.4 million clones; approximately 94% were seen once. The sample originates from a study of shared clonotypes between healthy human individuals. Splitting of CD4+ cells produced CD45RA+ naive and CD45RA-negative memory subsets. The TCR was taken from a man between 18 and 29 years old in good health. Some clones in this sample may be carry-over from other donors' samples. Material: naive CD4+ T cells from PBMCs. The sample's subset: CD45RA+ positively selected.

The CDR3 DNA sequence: TGTGCCAGCAGTTTGGGGGGCTTTAACACCGGGGAGCTGTTTTTT. Encoded protein: CASSLGGFNTGELFF. V gene TRBV28 combines with J gene TRBJ2-2; D possibly uses TRBD1 or TRBD2 (6 bases each). Per the germline V gene, CDR1 is MDHEN and CDR2 is SYDVKM. The CDR3 runs to 15 residues. V lost 3 bases to trimming and J lost 2 bases, with 10 bases between them.